This entry describes one T cell receptor (beta chain). The data were taken from a study of control samples from healthy donors and cancer patients. The method was immunoSEQ multiplex PCR; TCRdb's version includes in-frame clones alone and lacks a portion of them. The sample lists around 200,000 clones; over 80% were seen once. This TCR was recovered from a man aged 18 to 35 in good health. Sample: blood.

The CDR3: CASSYTGTGRLFF. DNA for the CDR3: TGCGCCAGCAGTTATACCGGGACCGGGAGACTGTTTTTT. The V call is TRBV5-1, the J call TRBJ1-4, with D possibly being TRBD1 (5 bases). The V end lost 5 bases, the J end lost 13 bases, and 18 bases lay between the germline ends. This CDR3 is 13 amino acids long. Germline-derived CDR1 and CDR2 are SGHRS and YFSETQ.